What follows are 22 T cell receptor beta chains derived from one specimen sequenced in a study of T-cell memory formation after mild COVID-19. TCRdb reanalysed the 5' RACE reads using MiXCR and keeps one entry per CDR3 protein. The sample consists of approximately 580,000 distinct CDR3 sequences, over 20% of them appearing once. Sequencing input: PBMCs or a T cell subset sorted from them (not recorded which). These TCRs come from an adult woman who had mild COVID-19 (a few samples of this study predate the infection). Cell type and time point are not known.

A few counts support this clonotype. V gene TRBV4-2 combines with J gene TRBJ2-3; TRBD2 matches 7 bases. V lost 4 bases, J lost 3 bases, and 10 bases stayed unmatched. Germline CDR1 LGHNA, CDR2 YNFKEQ. This CDR3 has 16 residues. The CDR3 protein is CASSLGTTGKTDTQYF. The CDR3 coding sequence is TGTGCCAGCAGCCTCGGGACTACTGGGAAGACAGATACGCAGTATTTT.

The chain couples TRBV6-5 to TRBJ2-7; TRBD1 aligns across 10 bases. This CDR3 spans 14 amino acids. Trimming took 6 bases from V and 3 from J; bases not matched to a gene: 5. Germline CDR1 reads MNHEY; CDR2 reads SVGAGI. DNA of the CDR3: TGTGCCAGCAGATGGGGACAGGGGTTCTACGAGCAGTACTTC. It translates to CASRWGQGFYEQYF.

This clonotype was counted only a few times. This chain uses TRBV7-2 with TRBJ1-5, with a possible D match to TRBD1 (6 bases). The V gene lost 5 bases and the J gene lost 7 bases, with 18 bases spanning the gap. Looked up from germline, CDR1 is SGHTA and CDR2 is FQGNSA. The CDR3 is made up of 15 amino acids. The CDR3 here is CASSPVAGAEQPQHF. The CDR3 DNA reads as TGTGCCAGCAGCCCCGTTGCGGGGGCAGAGCAGCCCCAGCATTTT.

At least ten counts were recorded for this clonotype. This chain joins TRBV7-9 and TRBJ1-1; 8 nucleotides align to TRBD1. Germline V gene data show CDR1 as SEHNR and CDR2 as FQNEAQ (reference sequence). The CDR3 totals 16 residues. V trimming: 2 bases; J trimming: 1 base; junction bases outside the gene matches: 6. The CDR3 sequence: CASSLSWTGRNTEAFF. For the CDR3, the DNA is TGTGCCAGCAGCTTATCTTGGACAGGGCGGAACACTGAAGCTTTCTTT.

The sample holds a few counts of this clonotype. The genes are TRBV6-2 or TRBV6-3 and TRBJ2-1; 10 bases line up with TRBD2. This CDR3 has 15 residues. The V segment lost 5 bases and the J segment 5 bases; nucleotides outside the gene matches: 6. Germline V gene data show CDR1 as MNHEY and CDR2 as SVGEGT. The CDR3 sequence is CASSLAGVTHNEQFF. The CDR3 DNA follows: TGTGCCAGCAGTCTAGCGGGAGTGACTCACAATGAGCAGTTCTTC.

The genes are TRBV7-8 and TRBJ2-2; tentative D call: TRBD1 (6 bases). Trimming removed 5 bases at V and 8 bases at J, with 21 bases between. CDR3 length equals 16 residues. The germline gives CDR1 SGHVS, CDR2 FQNEAQ. CDR3 residues: CASSRTEGRGWGELFF. CDR3 bases: TGTGCCAGCAGCCGGACAGAGGGACGTGGGTGGGGGGAGCTGTTTTTT.

V usage is TRBV5-1 and J usage is TRBJ1-4; the match to TRBD1 covers 7 bases. Per the germline V gene, CDR1 is SGHRS and CDR2 is YFSETQ. The CDR3 length is 15 residues. The junction had 11 bases not matched to a gene; V was cut back by 4 bases and J by 8 bases. CDR3 loop: CASSPDRSRGEKLFF. The CDR3 coding sequence is TGCGCCAGCAGCCCGGACAGGTCCCGGGGGGAAAAACTGTTTTTT.

The table lists this clonotype with many counts. V usage is TRBV12-3 or TRBV12-4 and J usage is TRBJ2-3; D is unclear. Trimming shortened V by 2 bases and J by 6 bases, and 6 bases separated the two germline ends. CDR3 length: 12 residues. CDR3 protein: CASSLSGDTQYF. For the CDR3, the DNA is TGTGCCAGCAGTTTAAGTGGGGATACGCAGTATTTT.

This clonotype showed up just a few times. The gene calls are TRBV20-1 and TRBJ1-5, with D maybe TRBD1 (5 bases). The CDR3 is 13 residues long. Germline CDR1 and CDR2: DFQATT and SNEGSKA (reference sequence). Between the trimmed V and J ends, which lost 1 base and 5 bases, there was a span of 9 bases. The CDR3 DNA sequence: TGCAGTGCTAGAGTTGGGGGTGATCAGCCCCAGCATTTT. Translation gives CSARVGGDQPQHF.

The V gene is TRBV5-6, the J gene TRBJ2-7; 7 bases are a match to TRBD1. J was trimmed by 3 bases and V by 3 bases; bases with no gene match: 12. The CDR3 length is 16 residues. Germline V gene data show CDR1 as SGHDT and CDR2 as YYEEEE. CDR3 loop: CASSWTKGANFYEQYF. The CDR3 DNA follows: TGTGCCAGCAGCTGGACAAAGGGGGCTAACTTCTACGAGCAGTACTTC. Together with reference TRBV5-6 and TRBJ2-7, the CDR3 gives the full variable domain: DAGVTQSPTHLIKTRGQQVTLRCSPKSGHDTVSWYQQALGQGPQFIFQYYEEEERQRGNFPDRFSGHQFPNYSSELNVNALLLGDSALYLCASSWTKGANFYEQYFGPGTRLTVT.

This clonotype appeared a few times. The chain carries TRBV4-2 and TRBJ2-1, with D unresolved. Germline CDR1 LGHNA, CDR2 YNFKEQ. CDR3 length: 11 residues. V was pared by 1 base and J by 8 bases, with 3 bases between. The CDR3 sequence: CASSQGHEQFF. The CDR3 nucleotides are TGTGCCAGCAGCCAAGGTCATGAGCAGTTCTTC.

The chain couples TRBV12-5 to TRBJ2-7; TRBD1 might be the D (5 bases). Germline CDR1 reads LGHNT; CDR2 reads FRNRAP. CDR3 length: 17 residues. Trimming pared 0 bases from V and 2 bases from J, leaving 17 bases between. Here the CDR3 reads CASGLVFVDSAAYEQYF. CDR3 nucleotide sequence: TGTGCTAGTGGTTTGGTATTCGTCGACAGTGCCGCCTACGAGCAGTACTTC. Complete variable domain (other parts from reference TRBV12-5 and TRBJ2-7): DARVTQTPRHKVTEMGQEVTMRCQPILGHNTVFWYRQTMMQGLELLAYFRNRAPLDDSGMPKDRFSAEMPDATLATLKIQPSEPRDSAVYFCASGLVFVDSAAYEQYFGPGTRLTVT.

The J gene is TRBJ2-1, the V gene TRBV3-1; D might be TRBD1 or TRBD2, each matching 7 bases. Per the germline V gene, CDR1 is LGHDT and CDR2 is YNNKEL (reference sequence). The V end lost 4 bases, the J end lost 7 bases, and 17 bases lay between the germline ends. This CDR3 is 15 amino acids long. CDR3 DNA: TGTGCCAGCAGCCTGCAGGGGGGGGCGCGAAATGAGCAGTTCTTC. Protein product: CASSLQGGARNEQFF.

V gene TRBV9 combines with J gene TRBJ2-5; no clear D gene. This CDR3 is 15 amino acids long. CDR1 and CDR2 from the germline V gene are SGDLS and YYNGEE. V lost 0 bases and J lost 0, with 9 bases in between. CDR3 in amino acids: CASSVAMIDQETQYF. DNA for the CDR3: TGTGCCAGCAGCGTAGCGATGATAGACCAAGAGACCCAGTACTTC. The complete variable domain, with remaining parts taken from reference TRBV9 and TRBJ2-5, reads DSGVTQTPKHLITATGQRVTLRCSPRSGDLSVYWYQQSLDQGLQFLIQYYNGEERAKGNILERFSAQQFPDLHSELNLSSLELGDSALYFCASSVAMIDQETQYFGPGTRLLVL.

This chain uses TRBV9 with TRBJ2-3; D is uncertain. Germline CDR1 SGDLS, CDR2 YYNGEE. The germline V and J ends were trimmed by 0 bases and 2 bases, with 10 bases remaining between them. CDR3 size: 15 residues. The CDR3 is CASSVVNSNTDTQYF. The DNA for the CDR3 is TGTGCCAGCAGCGTAGTTAACAGCAACACAGATACGCAGTATTTT.

The rearrangement links TRBV12-3 or TRBV12-4 to TRBJ2-1; D may be TRBD1 (5 bases). There are 13 residues in the CDR3. V was trimmed by 4 bases and J by 6 bases, leaving 10 bases between them. CDR3: CASSYTGPNEQFF. The DNA for the CDR3 is TGTGCCAGCAGTTACACAGGACCCAATGAGCAGTTCTTC.

This clonotype turned up a few times. The J gene is TRBJ2-2, the V gene TRBV29-1, with 9 bases identical to TRBD2. CDR1 SQVTM and CDR2 ANQGSEA come from the germline V gene. Trimming removed 6 bases from V and 1 base from J; junction bases left unmatched: 3. The CDR3 is 14 amino acids. CDR3 nucleotides: TGCAGCGTGCCAGCGGGAGGGAACACCGGGGAGCTGTTTTTT. It is translated as CSVPAGGNTGELFF.

The rearrangement uses TRBV20-1 and TRBJ2-7, with TRBD2 matching over 9 bases. This CDR3 is built from 13 residues. CDR1 is DFQATT, CDR2 SNEGSKA, per germline (reference sequence). The J segment lost 3 bases and the V segment lost 6 bases, leaving 6 bases of the junction unmatched. Written as DNA, the CDR3 is TGCAGTGCCGTAGCGGGGGCCATCTACGAGCAGTACTTC. Encoded protein: CSAVAGAIYEQYF.

In this sample, this clonotype turned up many times. The chain has TRBV7-2 and TRBJ2-3; D possibly corresponds to TRBD2 (5 bases). V lost 2 bases, J lost 4 bases, and 10 bases lay in between. CDR1 is SGHTA and CDR2 is FQGNSA in the germline V gene. CDR3 length: 14 residues. The CDR3 nucleotides read TGTGCCAGCAGCTTACGAGGGAGCTCAGATACGCAGTATTTT. Protein product: CASSLRGSSDTQYF.

The rearrangement uses TRBV18 and TRBJ2-7; D possibly matches TRBD1 or TRBD2 (5 bases each). Germline V gene sequence: CDR1 KGHSH, CDR2 LQKENI. This CDR3 contains 17 residues. Trimming cost V 1 base and J 0 bases, with 16 bases left between them. CDR3 coding DNA: TGTGCCAGCTCACCACTACACCGGGACGTCAGCTCCTACGAGCAGTACTTC. Translation: CASSPLHRDVSSYEQYF.

This clonotype was seen a handful of times. The rearrangement joins TRBV19 to TRBJ2-7; tentatively, D is TRBD1 (6 bases). Trimming left V 5 bases short and J 3 bases short, with 14 bases between. This CDR3 has 14 residues. Germline loops: CDR1 LNHDA, CDR2 SQIVND (reference sequence). The CDR3 sequence is CASSARQANYEQYF. The CDR3 DNA reads TGTGCCAGTAGTGCCCGACAGGCAAACTACGAGCAGTACTTC.

This chain links TRBV24-1 with TRBJ1-5; D may be TRBD1 (5 bases). This CDR3 region has 15 residues. Germline CDR1 is KGHDR and CDR2 is SFDVKD. Trimming stripped 5 bases from V and 2 bases from J, with 12 bases between. CDR3 loop: CATSVGGSGNQPQHF. CDR3 DNA sequence: TGTGCCACCAGTGTGGGGGGTTCGGGCAATCAGCCCCAGCATTTT.